This T cell receptor beta chain stems from a study of cytomegalovirus exposure and HLA in healthy donors. Study overall: Among roughly 190 million T cells, an earlier analysis found about 110 million unique TCR beta sequences.

CDR3 length equals 12 residues. V was cut by 3 bases and J by 5 bases, with 5 bases left in between. The germline V gene has CDR1 LNHDA and CDR2 SQIVND (reference sequence). PCR primers comprised 60 Vbeta and 13 Jbeta primers. The protocol was immunoSEQ multiplex PCR, while the TCRdb copy is restricted to in-frame clones and leaves out a portion. Found here are 150,000 to 200,000 clones, 80% of them singletons; the top ten hold 5.7%. The sequenced material came from PBMCs. This chain joins TRBV19 and TRBJ1-5; D is undetermined. The sequence came from a man between 40 and 49 years old in good health and CMV-seronegative. The CDR3 DNA sequence: TGTGCCAGTAGTATCCCAGATCAGCCCCAGCATTTT. It is translated as CASSIPDQPQHF.